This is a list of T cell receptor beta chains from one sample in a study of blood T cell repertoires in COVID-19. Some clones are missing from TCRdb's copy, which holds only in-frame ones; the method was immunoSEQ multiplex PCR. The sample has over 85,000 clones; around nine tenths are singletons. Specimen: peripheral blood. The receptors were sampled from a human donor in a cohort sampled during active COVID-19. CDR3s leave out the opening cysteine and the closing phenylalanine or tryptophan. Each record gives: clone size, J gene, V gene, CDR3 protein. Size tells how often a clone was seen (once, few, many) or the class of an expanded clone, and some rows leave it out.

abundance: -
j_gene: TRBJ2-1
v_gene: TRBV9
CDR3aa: ASSDRLGGSWEQF

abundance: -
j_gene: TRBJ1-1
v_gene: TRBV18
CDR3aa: ASSPNREAFEAF

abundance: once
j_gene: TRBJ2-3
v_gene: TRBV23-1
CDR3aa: ASSLPFPAWREGPPSTDTQY

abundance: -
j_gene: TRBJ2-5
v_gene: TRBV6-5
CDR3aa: ATSGGQETQY

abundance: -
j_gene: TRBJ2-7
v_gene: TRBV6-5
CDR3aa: ASSYIRQGGSEQY

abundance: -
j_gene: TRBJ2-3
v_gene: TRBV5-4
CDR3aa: ASSSGGQGTDTQY

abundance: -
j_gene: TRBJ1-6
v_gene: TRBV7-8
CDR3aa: ASSFDRDSPLH

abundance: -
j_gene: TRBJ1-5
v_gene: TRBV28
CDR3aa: ASSLGGQRTQH

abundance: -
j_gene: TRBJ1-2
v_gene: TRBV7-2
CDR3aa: ASSDRVRQGYT

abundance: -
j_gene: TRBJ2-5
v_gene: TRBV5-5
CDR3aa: ASSLGTYQETQY

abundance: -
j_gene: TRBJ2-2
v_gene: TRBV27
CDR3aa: ASSSPRGELF

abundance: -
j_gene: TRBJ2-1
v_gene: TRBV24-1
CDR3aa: ATSDGTGGSYNEQF

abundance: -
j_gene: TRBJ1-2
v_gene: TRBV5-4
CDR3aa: ASSLISGGGYGYT

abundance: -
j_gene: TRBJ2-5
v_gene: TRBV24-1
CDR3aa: ATSDPGQGGGETQY

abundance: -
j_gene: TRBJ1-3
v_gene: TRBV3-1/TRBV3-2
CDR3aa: ASSRSGGYSGNTIY

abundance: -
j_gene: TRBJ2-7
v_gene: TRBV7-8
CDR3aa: ASGQALGRYYEQY

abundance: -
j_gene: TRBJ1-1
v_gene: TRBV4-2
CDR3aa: ASSQEGQYNTEAF

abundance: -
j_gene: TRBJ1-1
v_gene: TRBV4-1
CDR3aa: ASSPNTQAGGGRNTEAF

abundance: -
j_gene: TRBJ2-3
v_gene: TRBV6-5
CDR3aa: ASSQRRGRTDTQY

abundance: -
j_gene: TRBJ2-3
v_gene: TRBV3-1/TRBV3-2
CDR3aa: ASGIGGDTQY

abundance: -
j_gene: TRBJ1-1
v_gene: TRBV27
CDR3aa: ASGTGYTRAEAF

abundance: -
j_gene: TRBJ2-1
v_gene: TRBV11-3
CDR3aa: ASSGPSNEQF

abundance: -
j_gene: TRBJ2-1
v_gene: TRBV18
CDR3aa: ASSPPDSYNEQF

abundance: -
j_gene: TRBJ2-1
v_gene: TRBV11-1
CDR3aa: ASSRSGPPF

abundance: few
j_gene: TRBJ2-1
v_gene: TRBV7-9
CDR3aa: ASSLGRRTGGVNEQF

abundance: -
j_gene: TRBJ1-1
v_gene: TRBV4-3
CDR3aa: ASSQVIGTGDTEAF

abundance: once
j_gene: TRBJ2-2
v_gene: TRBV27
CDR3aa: ASSLWFRALGDQNTGELF

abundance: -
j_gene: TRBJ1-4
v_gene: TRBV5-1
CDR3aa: ASSLLTGPSTNEKLF

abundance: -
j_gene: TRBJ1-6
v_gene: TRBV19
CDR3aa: ASSIWPNSPLH

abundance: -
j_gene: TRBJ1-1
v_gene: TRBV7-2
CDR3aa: ASSERQGREAF

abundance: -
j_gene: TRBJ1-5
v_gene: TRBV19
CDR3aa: ASRVLGSNQPQH

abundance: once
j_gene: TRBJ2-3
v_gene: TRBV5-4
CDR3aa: ASSLWGSGGVTDTQY

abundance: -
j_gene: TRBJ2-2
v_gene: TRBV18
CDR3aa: ASSPGATGELF

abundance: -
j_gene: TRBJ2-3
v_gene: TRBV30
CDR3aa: AWSGSGVPY

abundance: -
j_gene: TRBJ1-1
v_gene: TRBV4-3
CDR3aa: ASSQARGRSTEAF

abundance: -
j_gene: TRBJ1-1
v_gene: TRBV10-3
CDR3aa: ATGEGSTEAF

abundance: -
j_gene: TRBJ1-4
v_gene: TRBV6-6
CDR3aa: ASRSDSQNEKLF

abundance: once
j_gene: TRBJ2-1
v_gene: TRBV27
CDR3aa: ASSFSPPGFRNEQF

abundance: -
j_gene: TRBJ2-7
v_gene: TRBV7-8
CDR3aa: ASSVVGTGSSEQY

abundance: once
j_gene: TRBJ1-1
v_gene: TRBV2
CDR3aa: ASSLGQYSTEAF

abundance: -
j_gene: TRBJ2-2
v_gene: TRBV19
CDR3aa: ASSPTGLYTGELF

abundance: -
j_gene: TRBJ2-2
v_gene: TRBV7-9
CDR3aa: ASSLSRIGTGELF

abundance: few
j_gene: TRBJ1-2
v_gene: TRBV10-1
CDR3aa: ASSEQGNYGYT

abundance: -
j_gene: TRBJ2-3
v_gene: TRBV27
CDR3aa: ASRKGASRLDTQY

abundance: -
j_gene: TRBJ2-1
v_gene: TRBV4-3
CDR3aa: ASSQGLAGANEQF

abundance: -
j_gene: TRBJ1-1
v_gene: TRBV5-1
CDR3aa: ASSLAQDTEAF

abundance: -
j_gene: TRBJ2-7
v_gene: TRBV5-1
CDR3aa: ASSPTGTGGFTYEQY

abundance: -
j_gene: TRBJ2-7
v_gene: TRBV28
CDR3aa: ASSDTPGQGAPGED

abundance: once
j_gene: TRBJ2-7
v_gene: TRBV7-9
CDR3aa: ASSSGGNYEQY

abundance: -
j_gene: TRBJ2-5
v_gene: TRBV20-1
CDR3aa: SAGTQETQY

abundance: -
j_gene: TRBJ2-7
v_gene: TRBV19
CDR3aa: ATKGRDNSYEQY

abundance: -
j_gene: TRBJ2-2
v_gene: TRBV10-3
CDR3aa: AIKPAGSGDTGELF

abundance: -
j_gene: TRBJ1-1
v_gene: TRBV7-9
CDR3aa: ASSLGTQGTGGEAF

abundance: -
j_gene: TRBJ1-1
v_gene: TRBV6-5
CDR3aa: ASTNRGLSEAF

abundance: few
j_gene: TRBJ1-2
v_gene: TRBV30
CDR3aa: AWSPGQGASGYT

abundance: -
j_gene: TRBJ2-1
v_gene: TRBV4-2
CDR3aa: ASSQPSPGLAGGGSYNEQF

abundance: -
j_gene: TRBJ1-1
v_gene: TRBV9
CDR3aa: ASSAATITGAYRDTEAF

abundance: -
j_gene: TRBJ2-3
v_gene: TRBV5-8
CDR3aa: ASSVAGGSTDTQY

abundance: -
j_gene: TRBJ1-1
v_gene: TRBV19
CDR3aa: ASSPAGGDRTGNTEAF

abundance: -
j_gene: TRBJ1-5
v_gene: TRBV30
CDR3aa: AWGSAGGNNQPQH